The T cell receptor beta chain under discussion was sequenced for a study of early T cells in non-severe SARS-CoV-2 infection. Study background: Chains stayed unpaired after sequencing of bulk RNA from unsorted whole blood.

Using its own MiXCR run on the 5' RACE reads, TCRdb lists one record per CDR3 protein. Of 50,000 to 60,000 distinct CDR3 sequences detected, around 9.7% appear once; the ten largest clones hold 20%. This clonotype was seen many times. This CDR3 contains 13 residues. Germline CDR1 is LGHDT and CDR2 is YNNKEL (reference sequence). V was shortened by 3 bases and J by 7 bases, with 9 bases between the two germline ends. The clonotype was recovered from an adult who was a healthcare worker with PCR-confirmed SARS-CoV-2 infection or an uninfected control (not recorded which). The genes are TRBV3-1 and TRBJ2-2; no reliable D call. What was sequenced was whole blood. DNA for the CDR3: TGTGCCAGCAGCCAGCGAGAGGTCGGGGAGCTGTTTTTT. It codes for CASSQREVGELFF.